This TCR beta chain was identified in a study of identical twins' blood T cells. TCRdb itself ran the 5' RACE reads through MiXCR, one entry per CDR3 protein. Among 300,000 to 400,000 distinct CDR3 sequences listed, more than 25% were seen once. There are many counts of this clonotype. Sequenced material: PBMCs. The sequence was obtained from a woman aged 18-55 years in good health.

DNA of the CDR3: TGTGCCATCAGTGAAATCGGCACTGAAGCTTTCTTT. It translates to CAISEIGTEAFF. The genes are TRBV10-3 and TRBJ1-1; D unclear. Germline CDR1 and CDR2: ENHRY and SYGVKD. The length of the CDR3 is 12 residues. Trimming shortened V by 3 bases and J by 4 bases, and 6 bases separated the two germline ends.